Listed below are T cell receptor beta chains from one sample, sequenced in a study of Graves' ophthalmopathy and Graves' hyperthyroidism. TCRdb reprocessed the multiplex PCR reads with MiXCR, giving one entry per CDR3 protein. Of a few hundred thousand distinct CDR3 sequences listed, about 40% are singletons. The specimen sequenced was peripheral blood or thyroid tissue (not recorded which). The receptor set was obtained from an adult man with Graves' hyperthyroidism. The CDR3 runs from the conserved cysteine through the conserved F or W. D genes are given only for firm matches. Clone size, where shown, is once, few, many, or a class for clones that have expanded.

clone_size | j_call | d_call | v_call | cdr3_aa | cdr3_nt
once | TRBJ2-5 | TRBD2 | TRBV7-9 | CASSWEGRETQYF | TGTGCCAGCAGCTGGGAGGGGAGAGAGACCCAGTACTTC
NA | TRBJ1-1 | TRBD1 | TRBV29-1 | CSVEGTATNTEAFF | TGCAGCGTTGAGGGGACAGCGACGAACACTGAAGCTTTCTTT
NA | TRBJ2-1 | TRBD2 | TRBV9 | CASSVGLAGGEQFF | TGTGCCAGCAGCGTAGGGCTAGCGGGGGGGGAACAGTTCTTC
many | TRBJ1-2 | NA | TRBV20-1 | CSARDLTGGGYGYTF | TGCAGTGCTAGAGATCTTACGGGGGGAGGCTATGGCTACACCTTC
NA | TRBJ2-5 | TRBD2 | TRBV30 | CAWSNWGGYGETQYF | TGTGCCTGGAGCAATTGGGGGGGGTACGGCGAGACCCAGTACTTC
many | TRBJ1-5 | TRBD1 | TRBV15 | CATSREDRGNQPQHF | TGTGCCACCAGCAGAGAGGACAGGGGGAATCAGCCCCAGCATTTT
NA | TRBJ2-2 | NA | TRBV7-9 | CASSPRGGDTGELFF | TGTGCCAGCAGCCCCCGTGGGGGTGACACCGGGGAGCTGTTTTTT
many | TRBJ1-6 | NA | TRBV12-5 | CASGGQTARNSPLHF | TGTGCTAGTGGAGGGCAGACGGCTCGCAATTCACCCCTCCACTTT
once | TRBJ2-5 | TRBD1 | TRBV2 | CASSGWDSQETQYF | TGTGCCAGCAGTGGCTGGGACAGCCAAGAGACCCAGTACTTC
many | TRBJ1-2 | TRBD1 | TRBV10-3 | CAISEEGAASNYGYTF | TGTGCCATCAGTGAAGAGGGGGCTGCGTCTAACTATGGCTACACCTTC
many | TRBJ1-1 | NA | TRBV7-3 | CASSLTWGAEAFF | TGTGCCAGCAGCTTAACGTGGGGGGCAGAAGCTTTCTTT
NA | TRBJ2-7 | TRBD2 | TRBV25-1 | CARGTSGEEQYF | TGTGCTAGGGGGACTAGCGGAGAAGAGCAGTACTTC
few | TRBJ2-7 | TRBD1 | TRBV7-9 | CASSFRDRGRAYEQYF | TGTGCCAGCAGCTTCCGGGACAGGGGACGGGCCTACGAGCAGTACTTC
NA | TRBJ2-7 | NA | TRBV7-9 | CASSLEGSAGEQYF | TGTGCCAGCAGCCTTGAAGGGTCCGCTGGCGAGCAGTACTTC
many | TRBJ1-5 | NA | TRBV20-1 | CSARERRGEDQPQHF | TGCAGTGCTAGGGAGCGCCGGGGGGAGGATCAGCCCCAGCATTTT
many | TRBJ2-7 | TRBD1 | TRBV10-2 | CASSSGQGAKYEQYF | TGCGCCAGCAGCTCCGGACAGGGGGCGAAATACGAGCAGTACTTC
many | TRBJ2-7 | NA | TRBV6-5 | CASSYSVHYEQYF | TGTGCCAGCAGTTACTCCGTCCACTACGAGCAGTACTTC
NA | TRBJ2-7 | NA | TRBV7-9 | CASSFCAAGYHEQYF | TGTGCCAGCAGCTTCTGTGCCGCAGGGTACCACGAGCAGTACTTC
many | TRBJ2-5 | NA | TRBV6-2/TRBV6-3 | CASSYQPETQYF | TGTGCCAGCAGTTACCAGCCGGAGACCCAGTACTTC
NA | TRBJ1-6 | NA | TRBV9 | CASSQEAQANSPLHF | TGTGCCAGCAGCCAAGAAGCGCAGGCCAATTCACCCCTCCACTTT
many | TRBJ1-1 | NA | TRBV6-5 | CASSTPTQTEAFF | TGTGCCAGCAGTACCCCGACACAAACTGAAGCTTTCTTT
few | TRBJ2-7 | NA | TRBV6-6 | CASSYPSGGRLYEQYF | TGTGCCAGCAGTTACCCCAGTGGTGGCAGGCTCTACGAGCAGTACTTC
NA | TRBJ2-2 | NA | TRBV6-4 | CASSPAESVTGELFF | TGTGCCAGCAGTCCAGCCGAGAGCGTCACCGGGGAGCTGTTTTTT
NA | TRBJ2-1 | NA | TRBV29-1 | CSVDKSANEQFF | TGCAGCGTTGATAAGTCAGCCAATGAGCAGTTCTTC
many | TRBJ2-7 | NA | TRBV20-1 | CSAPSLGEFYEQYF | TGCAGTGCCCCAAGTTTGGGAGAATTCTACGAGCAGTACTTC
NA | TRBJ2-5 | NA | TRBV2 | CASSLGPGTGETQYF | TGTGCCAGCAGCTTAGGGCCCGGGACGGGGGAGACCCAGTACTTC
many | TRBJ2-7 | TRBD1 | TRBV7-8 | CASSFKGTGNYEQYF | TGTGCCAGCAGCTTTAAAGGGACAGGGAACTACGAGCAGTACTTC
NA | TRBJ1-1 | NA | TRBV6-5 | CASTGLGGFPRRVNTEAFF | TGTGCCAGCACGGGGCTGGGGGGCTTTCCACGGAGGGTGAACACTGAAGCTTTCTTT
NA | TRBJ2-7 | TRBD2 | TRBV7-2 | CASSSGLAGVNEQYF | TGTGCCAGCAGCTCAGGACTAGCGGGAGTCAATGAGCAGTACTTC
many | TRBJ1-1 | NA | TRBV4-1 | CASSPRENTEAFF | TGCGCCAGCAGTCCCAGGGAGAACACTGAAGCTTTCTTT
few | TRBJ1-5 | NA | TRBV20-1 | CSAQPPLDSNQPQHF | TGCAGTGCCCAGCCCCCCCTGGATAGCAATCAGCCCCAGCATTTT
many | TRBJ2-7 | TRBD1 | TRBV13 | CASSTQQGPYEQYF | TGTGCCAGCAGCACCCAACAGGGGCCCTACGAGCAGTACTTC
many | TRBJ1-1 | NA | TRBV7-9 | CASSLRLEDTEAFF | TGTGCCAGCAGCTTACGGTTGGAGGACACTGAAGCTTTCTTT
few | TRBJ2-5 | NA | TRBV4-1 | CASSHPRDGTKLEEETQYF | TGCGCCAGCAGCCATCCAAGAGACGGGACAAAACTGGAAGAGGAGACCCAGTACTTC
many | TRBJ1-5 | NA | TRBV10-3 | CAIRGGEGTNQPQHF | TGTGCCATCAGGGGCGGGGAGGGGACGAATCAGCCCCAGCATTTT
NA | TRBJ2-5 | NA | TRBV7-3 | CASRVGAAKNQPQYF | TGTGCCAGCAGGGTAGGGGCAGCCAAGAATCAGCCCCAGTACTTC
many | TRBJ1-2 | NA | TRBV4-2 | CASSPDRPPSYGYTF | TGTGCCAGCAGCCCAGACAGACCACCCTCATATGGCTACACCTTC
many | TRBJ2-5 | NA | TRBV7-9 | CASGQIGETQYF | TGTGCCAGCGGACAAATTGGAGAGACCCAGTACTTC
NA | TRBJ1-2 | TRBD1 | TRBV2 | CASSFGTVANYGCTF | TGTGCCAGCAGCTTCGGGACAGTAGCTAACTATGGCTGCACCTTC
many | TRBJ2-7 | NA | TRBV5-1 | CASSWSLETSYEQYF | TGCGCCAGCAGCTGGTCCCTTGAGACCTCCTACGAGCAGTACTTC
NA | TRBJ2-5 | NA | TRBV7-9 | CASSLRPGGREETQYF | TGTGCTAGCAGCTTAAGACCCGGGGGCAGGGAGGAGACCCAGTACTTT
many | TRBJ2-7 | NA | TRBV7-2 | CASSLALTEQYF | TGTGCCAGCAGCTTAGCGTTGACCGAGCAGTACTTC
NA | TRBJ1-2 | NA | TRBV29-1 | CSVEPPGDGGYTF | TGCAGCGTTGAGCCCCCAGGGGACGGGGGCTACACCTTC
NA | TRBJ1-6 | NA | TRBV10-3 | CAISESSGDNSPLHF | TGTGCCATCAGTGAGTCGTCCGGGGACAATTCACCCCTCCACTTT